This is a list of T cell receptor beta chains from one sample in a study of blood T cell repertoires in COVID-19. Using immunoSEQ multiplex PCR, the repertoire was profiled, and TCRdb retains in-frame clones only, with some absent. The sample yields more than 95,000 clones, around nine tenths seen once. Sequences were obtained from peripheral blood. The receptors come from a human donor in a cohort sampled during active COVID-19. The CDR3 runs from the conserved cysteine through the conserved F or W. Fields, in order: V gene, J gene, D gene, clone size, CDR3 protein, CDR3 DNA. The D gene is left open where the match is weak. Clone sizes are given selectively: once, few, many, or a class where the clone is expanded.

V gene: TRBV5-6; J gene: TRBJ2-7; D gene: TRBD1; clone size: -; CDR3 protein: CASSPDRVVEEQYF; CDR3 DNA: TGTGCCAGCAGTCCTGACAGGGTAGTAGAGGAGCAGTACTTC
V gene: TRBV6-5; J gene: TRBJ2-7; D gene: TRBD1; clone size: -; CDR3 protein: CASRPGQGRNEQYF; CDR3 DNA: TGTGCCAGCAGACCGGGACAGGGGCGGAACGAGCAGTACTTC
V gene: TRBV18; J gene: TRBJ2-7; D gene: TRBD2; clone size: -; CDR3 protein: CASSPPGLAKPHEQYF; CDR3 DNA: TGTGCCAGCTCACCGCCTGGACTAGCTAAGCCCCACGAGCAGTACTTC
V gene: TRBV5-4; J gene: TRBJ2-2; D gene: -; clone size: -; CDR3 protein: CGKSGSVTGELFF; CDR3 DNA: TGTGGCAAATCCGGGTCGGTCACCGGGGAGCTGTTTTTT
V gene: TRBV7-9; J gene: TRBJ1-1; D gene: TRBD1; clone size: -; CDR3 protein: CASSQRDRGNTEAFF; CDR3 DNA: TGTGCCAGCAGCCAAAGGGACAGGGGGAACACTGAAGCTTTCTTT
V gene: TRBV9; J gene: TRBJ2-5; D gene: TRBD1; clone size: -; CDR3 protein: CASSAGGRAGETQYF; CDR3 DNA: TGTGCCAGCAGCGCAGGGGGAAGGGCGGGAGAGACCCAGTACTTC
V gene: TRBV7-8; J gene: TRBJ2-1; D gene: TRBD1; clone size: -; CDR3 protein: CASSPRQGARTEQFF; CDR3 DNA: TGTGCCAGCAGCCCCCGCCAGGGGGCGAGGACTGAGCAGTTCTTC
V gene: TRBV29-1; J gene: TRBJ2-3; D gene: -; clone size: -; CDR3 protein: CSVDRGTDTQYF; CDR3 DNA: TGCAGCGTTGACAGGGGCACAGATACGCAGTATTTT
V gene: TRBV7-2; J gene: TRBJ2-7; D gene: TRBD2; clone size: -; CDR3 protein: CASSLGWTSSQYF; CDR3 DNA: TGTGCCAGCAGCTTAGGGTGGACTAGTAGTCAGTACTTC
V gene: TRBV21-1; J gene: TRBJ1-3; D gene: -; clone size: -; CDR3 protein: CASSKRGRATEGNTIYF; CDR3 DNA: TGTGCCAGCAGCAAAAGAGGCAGGGCCACTGAGGGAAACACCATATATTTT
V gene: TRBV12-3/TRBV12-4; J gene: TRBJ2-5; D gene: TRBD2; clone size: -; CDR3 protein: CASSAGGTQYF; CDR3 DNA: TGTGCCAGCAGTGCGGGGGGGACCCAGTACTTC
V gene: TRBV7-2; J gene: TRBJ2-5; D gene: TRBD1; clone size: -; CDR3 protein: CASSRIQGKETQYF; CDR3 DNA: TGTGCCAGCAGCCGTATACAGGGGAAAGAGACCCAGTACTTC
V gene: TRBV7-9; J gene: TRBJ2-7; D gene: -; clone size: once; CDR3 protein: CASSLVGRYEQYF; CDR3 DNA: TGTGCCAGCAGCTTGGTGGGGAGATACGAGCAGTACTTC
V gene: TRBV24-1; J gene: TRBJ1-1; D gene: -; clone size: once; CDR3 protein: CATSDSGRTEAFF; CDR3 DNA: TGTGCCACCAGTGACTCAGGGCGCACTGAAGCTTTCTTT
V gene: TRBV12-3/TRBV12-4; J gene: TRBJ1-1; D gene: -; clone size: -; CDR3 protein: CASSRKQEAFF; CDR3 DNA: TGTGCCAGCAGTCGCAAACAAGAAGCTTTCTTT
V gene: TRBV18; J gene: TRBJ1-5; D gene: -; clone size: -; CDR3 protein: CASSTGSYSNQPQHF; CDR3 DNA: TGTGCCAGCTCTACAGGATCTTATAGCAATCAGCCCCAGCATTTT
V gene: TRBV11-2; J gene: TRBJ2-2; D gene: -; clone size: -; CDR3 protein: CASSSIIAITGELFF; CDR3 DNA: TGTGCCAGCAGCTCGATAATAGCGATCACCGGGGAGCTGTTTTTT
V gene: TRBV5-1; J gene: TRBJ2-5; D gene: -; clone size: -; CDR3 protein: CASSSDNPARETQYF; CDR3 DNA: TGCGCCAGCAGCTCTGACAACCCTGCCAGGGAGACCCAGTACTTC
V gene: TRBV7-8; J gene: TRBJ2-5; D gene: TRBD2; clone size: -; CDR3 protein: CASSLEAGGETQYF; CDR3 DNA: TGTGCCAGCAGCTTAGAGGCGGGGGGGGAGACCCAGTACTTC
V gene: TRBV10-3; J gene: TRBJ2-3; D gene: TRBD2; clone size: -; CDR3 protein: CATQGLGTRREPTDTQYF; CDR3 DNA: TGTGCCACCCAGGGGCTAGGGACTAGAAGAGAACCCACAGATACGCAGTATTTT
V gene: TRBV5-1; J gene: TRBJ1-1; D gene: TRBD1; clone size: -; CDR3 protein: CASSLGQGGTEAFF; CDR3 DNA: TGCGCCAGCAGCTTAGGGCAGGGGGGCACTGAAGCTTTCTTT
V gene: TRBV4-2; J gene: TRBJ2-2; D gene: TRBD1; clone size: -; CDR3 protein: CASSRGDRGNTGELFF; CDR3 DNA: TGTGCCAGCAGCCGAGGGGACAGGGGGAACACCGGGGAGCTGTTTTTT
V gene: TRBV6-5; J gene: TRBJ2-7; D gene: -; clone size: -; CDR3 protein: CASSPRTYYEQYF; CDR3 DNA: TGTGCCAGCAGCCCCCGGACTTACTACGAGCAGTACTTC
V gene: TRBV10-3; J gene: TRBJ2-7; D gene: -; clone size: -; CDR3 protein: CAIRVAGNLRVYEQYF; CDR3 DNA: TGTGCCATCAGGGTGGCAGGGAACCTCCGGGTATACGAGCAGTACTTC
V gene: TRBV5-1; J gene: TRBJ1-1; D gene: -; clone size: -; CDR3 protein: CASSPGHGNTEAFF; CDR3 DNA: TGCGCCAGCAGCCCCGGTCACGGGAACACTGAAGCTTTCTTT
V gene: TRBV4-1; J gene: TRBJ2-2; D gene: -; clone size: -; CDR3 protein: CASSPRDLGFRELFF; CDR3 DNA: TGCGCCAGCAGCCCCCGGGACTTGGGCTTCCGGGAGCTGTTTTTT
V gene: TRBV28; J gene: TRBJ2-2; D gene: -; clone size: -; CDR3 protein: CASRTGEGPGGELFF; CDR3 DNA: TGTGCCAGCAGGACAGGGGAGGGTCCAGGCGGGGAGCTGTTTTTT
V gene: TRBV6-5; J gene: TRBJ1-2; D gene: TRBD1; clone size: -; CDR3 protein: CASRGWGTAYGYTF; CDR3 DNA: TGTGCCAGCAGGGGGTGGGGGACAGCCTATGGCTACACCTTC
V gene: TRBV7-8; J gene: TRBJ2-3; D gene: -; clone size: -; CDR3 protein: CASSLGLQSHTQYF; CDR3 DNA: TGTGCCAGCAGCTTAGGTTTACAGTCTCATACGCAGTATTTT
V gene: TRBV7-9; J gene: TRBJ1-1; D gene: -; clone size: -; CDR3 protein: CASSPRGWGNTEAFF; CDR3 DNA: TGTGCCAGCAGCCCCCGGGGATGGGGGAACACTGAAGCTTTCTTT
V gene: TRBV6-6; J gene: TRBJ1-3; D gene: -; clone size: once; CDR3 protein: CASSPTGVDSSGNTIYF; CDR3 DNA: TGTGCCAGCAGTCCCACGGGGGTCGACAGTTCTGGAAACACCATATATTTT
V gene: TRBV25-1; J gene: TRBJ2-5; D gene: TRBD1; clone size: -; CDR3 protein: CASSPPTGFQETQYF; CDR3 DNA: TGTGCCAGCAGTCCCCCGACAGGGTTCCAAGAGACCCAGTACTTC
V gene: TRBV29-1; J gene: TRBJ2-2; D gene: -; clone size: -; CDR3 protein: CSVEVRGNTGELFF; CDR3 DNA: TGCAGCGTTGAAGTTAGGGGGAACACCGGGGAGCTGTTTTTT
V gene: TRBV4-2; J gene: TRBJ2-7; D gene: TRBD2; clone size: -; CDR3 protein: CASSSRIGLGADEQYF; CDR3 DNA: TGTGCCAGCAGCAGTCGAATCGGACTAGGGGCCGACGAGCAGTACTTC
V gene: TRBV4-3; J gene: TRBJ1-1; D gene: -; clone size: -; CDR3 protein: CASSQETGNTEAFF; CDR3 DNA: TGCGCCAGCAGCCAAGAAACCGGGAACACTGAAGCTTTCTTT
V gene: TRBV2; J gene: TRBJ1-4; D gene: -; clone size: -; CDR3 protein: CASSEQGMAKLFF; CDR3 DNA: TGTGCCAGCAGTGAACAGGGGATGGCAAAACTGTTTTTT
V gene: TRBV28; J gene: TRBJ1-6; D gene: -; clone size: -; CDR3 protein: CASSPSDRPGSPLHF; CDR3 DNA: TGTGCCAGCAGTCCATCGGACCGCCCGGGGTCACCCCTCCACTTT